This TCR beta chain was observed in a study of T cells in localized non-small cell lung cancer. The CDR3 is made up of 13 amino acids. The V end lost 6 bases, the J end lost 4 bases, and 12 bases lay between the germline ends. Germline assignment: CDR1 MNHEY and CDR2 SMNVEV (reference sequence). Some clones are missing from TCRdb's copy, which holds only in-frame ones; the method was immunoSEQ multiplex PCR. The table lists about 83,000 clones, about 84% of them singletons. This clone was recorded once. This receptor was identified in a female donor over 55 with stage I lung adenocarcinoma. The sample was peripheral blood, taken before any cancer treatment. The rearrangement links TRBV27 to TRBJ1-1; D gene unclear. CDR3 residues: CASSQMAITEAFF. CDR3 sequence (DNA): TGTGCCAGCAGCCAGATGGCCATCACTGAAGCTTTCTTT.